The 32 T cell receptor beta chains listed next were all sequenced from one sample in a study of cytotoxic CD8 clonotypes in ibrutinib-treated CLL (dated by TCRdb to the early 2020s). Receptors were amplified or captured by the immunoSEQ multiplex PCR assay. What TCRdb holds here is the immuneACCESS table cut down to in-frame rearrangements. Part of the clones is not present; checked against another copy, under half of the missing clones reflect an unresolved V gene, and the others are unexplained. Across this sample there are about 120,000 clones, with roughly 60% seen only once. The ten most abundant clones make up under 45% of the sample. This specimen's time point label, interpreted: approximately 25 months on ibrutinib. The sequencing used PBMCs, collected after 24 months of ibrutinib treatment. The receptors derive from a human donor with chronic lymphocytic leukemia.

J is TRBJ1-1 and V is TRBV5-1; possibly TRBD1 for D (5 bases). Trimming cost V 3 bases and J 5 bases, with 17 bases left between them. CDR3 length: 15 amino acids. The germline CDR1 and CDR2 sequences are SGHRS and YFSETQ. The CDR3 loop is CASSWGTAGGTEAFF. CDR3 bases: TGCGCCAGCAGCTGGGGGACGGCTGGTGGGACTGAAGCTTTCTTT.

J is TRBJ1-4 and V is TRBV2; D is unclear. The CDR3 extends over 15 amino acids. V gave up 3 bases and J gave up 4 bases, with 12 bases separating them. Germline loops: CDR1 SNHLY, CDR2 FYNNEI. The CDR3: CASSEGYGINEKLFF. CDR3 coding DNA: TGTGCCAGCAGTGAGGGCTACGGGATTAATGAAAAACTGTTTTTT.

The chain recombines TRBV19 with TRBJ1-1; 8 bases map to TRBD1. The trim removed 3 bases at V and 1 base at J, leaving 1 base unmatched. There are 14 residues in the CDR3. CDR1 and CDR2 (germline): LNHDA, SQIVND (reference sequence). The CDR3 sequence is CASSIRGRNTEAFF. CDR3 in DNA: TGTGCCAGTAGTATCAGGGGGCGGAACACTGAAGCTTTCTTT.

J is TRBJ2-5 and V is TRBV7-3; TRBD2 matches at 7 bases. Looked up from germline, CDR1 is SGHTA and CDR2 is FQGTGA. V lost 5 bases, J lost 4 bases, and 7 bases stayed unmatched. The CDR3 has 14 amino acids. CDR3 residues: CASSPFASGETQYF. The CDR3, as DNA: TGTGCCAGCAGCCCATTCGCTAGCGGAGAGACCCAGTACTTC.

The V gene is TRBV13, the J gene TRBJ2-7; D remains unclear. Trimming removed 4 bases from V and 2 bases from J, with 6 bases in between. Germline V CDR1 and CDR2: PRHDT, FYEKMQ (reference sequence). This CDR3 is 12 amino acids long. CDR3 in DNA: TGTGCCAGCAGCTCCGTGGCCTACGAGCAGTACTTC. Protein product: CASSSVAYEQYF.

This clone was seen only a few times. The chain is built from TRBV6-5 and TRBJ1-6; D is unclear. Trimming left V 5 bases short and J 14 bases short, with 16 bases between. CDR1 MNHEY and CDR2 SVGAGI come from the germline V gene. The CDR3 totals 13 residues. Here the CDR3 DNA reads TGTGCCAGCAGTCAAGGACTACTCAGAACCCTCCACTTT. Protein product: CASSQGLLRTLHF.

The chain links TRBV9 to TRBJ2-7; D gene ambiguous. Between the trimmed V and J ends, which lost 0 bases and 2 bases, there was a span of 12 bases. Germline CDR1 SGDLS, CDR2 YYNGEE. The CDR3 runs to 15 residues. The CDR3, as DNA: TGTGCCAGCAGCGTAGGCTCCGGCAGTACCTACGAGCAGTACTTC. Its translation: CASSVGSGSTYEQYF.

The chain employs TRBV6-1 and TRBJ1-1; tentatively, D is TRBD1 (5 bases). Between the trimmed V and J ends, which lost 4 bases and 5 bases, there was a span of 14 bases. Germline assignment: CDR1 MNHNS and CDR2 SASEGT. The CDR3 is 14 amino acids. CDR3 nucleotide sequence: TGTGCCAGCAGTGTAGGAGGGGCAAGGACTGAAGCTTTCTTT. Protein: CASSVGGARTEAFF.

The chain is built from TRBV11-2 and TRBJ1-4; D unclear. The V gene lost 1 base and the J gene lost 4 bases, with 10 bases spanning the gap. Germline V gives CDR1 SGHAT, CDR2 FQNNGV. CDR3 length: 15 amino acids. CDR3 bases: TGTGCCAGCAGCTTAGCCGGACGCTTTAATGAAAAACTGTTTTTT. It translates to CASSLAGRFNEKLFF.

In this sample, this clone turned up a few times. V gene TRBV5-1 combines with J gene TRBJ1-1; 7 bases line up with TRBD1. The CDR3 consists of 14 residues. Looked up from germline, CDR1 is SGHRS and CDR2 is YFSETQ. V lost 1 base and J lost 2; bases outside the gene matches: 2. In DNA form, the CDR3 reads TGCGCCAGCAGCTTGCGACAGGGAAACACTGAAGCTTTCTTT. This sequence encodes CASSLRQGNTEAFF.

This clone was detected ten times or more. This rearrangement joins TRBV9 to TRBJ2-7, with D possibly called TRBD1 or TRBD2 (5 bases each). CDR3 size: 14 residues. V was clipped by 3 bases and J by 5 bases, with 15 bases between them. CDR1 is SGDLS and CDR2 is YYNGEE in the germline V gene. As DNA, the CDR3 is TGTGCCAGCAGCGGCCCGGGGCCCGCTAACGAGCAGTACTTC. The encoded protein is CASSGPGPANEQYF. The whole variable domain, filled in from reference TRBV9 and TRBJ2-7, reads DSGVTQTPKHLITATGQRVTLRCSPRSGDLSVYWYQQSLDQGLQFLIQYYNGEERAKGNILERFSAQQFPDLHSELNLSSLELGDSALYFCASSGPGPANEQYFGPGTRLTVT.

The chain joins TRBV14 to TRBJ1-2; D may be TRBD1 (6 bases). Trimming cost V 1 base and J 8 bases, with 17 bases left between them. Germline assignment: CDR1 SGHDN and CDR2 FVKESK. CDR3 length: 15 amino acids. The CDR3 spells CASSQGGGRVLGYTF. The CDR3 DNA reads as TGTGCCAGCAGCCAAGGTGGGGGGCGCGTTCTCGGCTACACCTTC.

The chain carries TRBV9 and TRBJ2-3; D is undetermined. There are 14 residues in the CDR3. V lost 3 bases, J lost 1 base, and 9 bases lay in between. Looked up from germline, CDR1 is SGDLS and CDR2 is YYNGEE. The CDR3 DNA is TGTGCCAGCAGCGCGCTTGGGGGCACAGATACGCAGTATTTT. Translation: CASSALGGTDTQYF.

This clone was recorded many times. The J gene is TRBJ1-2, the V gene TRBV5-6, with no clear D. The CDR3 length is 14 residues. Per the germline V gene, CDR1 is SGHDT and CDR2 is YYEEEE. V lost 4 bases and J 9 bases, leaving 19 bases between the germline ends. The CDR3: CASSPDTGTGSYTF. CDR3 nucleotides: TGTGCCAGCAGCCCAGACACCGGAACGGGGAGCTACACCTTC.

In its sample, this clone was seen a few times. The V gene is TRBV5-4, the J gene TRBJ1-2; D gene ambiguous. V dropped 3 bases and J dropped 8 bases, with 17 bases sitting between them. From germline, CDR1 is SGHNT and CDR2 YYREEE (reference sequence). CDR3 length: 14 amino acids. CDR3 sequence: CASSSMSYSGGYTF. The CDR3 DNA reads TGTGCCAGCAGCTCGATGTCTTACTCGGGAGGCTACACCTTC.

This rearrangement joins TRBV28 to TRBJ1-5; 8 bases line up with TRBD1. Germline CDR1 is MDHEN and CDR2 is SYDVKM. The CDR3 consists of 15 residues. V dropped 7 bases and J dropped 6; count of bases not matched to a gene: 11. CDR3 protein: CASTPTDREAQPQHF. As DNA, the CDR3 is TGTGCCAGCACCCCGACGGACAGGGAGGCTCAGCCCCAGCATTTT.

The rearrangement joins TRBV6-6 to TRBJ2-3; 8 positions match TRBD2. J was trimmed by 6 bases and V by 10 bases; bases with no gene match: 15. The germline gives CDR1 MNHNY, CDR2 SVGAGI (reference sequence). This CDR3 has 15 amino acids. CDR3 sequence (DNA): TGTGCCACCACAGACCCGGGGGGGCCGGCCGATACGCAGTATTTT. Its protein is CATTDPGGPADTQYF.

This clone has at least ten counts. The CDR3 region is CASSFSGGNTGELFF. The CDR3 DNA is TGTGCCAGCAGCTTCTCTGGGGGGAACACCGGGGAGCTGTTTTTT. This chain connects TRBV7-3 to TRBJ2-2, with D tentatively TRBD1 or TRBD2 (5 bases each). Germline V gene sequence: CDR1 SGHTA, CDR2 FQGTGA. V was shortened by 3 bases and J by 1 base, with 9 bases between the two germline ends. The CDR3 contains 15 residues.

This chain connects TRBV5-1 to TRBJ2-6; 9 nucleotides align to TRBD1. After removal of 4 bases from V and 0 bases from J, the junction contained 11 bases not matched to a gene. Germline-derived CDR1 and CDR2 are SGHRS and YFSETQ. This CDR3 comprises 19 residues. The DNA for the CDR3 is TGCGCCAGCAGCCTACTTACCGGGACAGGGAGCTCTGGGGCCAACGTCCTGACTTTC. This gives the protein CASSLLTGTGSSGANVLTF.

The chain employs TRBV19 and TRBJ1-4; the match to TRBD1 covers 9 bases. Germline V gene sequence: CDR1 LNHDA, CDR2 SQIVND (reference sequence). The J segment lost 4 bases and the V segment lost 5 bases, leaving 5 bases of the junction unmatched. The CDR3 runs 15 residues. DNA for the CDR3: TGTGCCAGTAGTGCCGGGACAGGGAATAATGAAAAACTGTTTTTT. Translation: CASSAGTGNNEKLFF. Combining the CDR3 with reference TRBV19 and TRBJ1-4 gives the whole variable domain DGGITQSPKYLFRKEGQNVTLSCEQNLNHDAMYWYRQDPGQGLRLIYYSQIVNDFQKGDIAEGYSVSREKKESFPLTVTSAQKNPTAFYLCASSAGTGNNEKLFFGSGTQLSVL.

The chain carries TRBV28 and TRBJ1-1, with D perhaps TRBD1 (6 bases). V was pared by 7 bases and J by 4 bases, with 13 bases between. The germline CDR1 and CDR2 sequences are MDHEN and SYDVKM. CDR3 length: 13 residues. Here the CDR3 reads CASISGGGTEAFF. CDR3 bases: TGTGCCAGCATTTCCGGGGGCGGCACTGAAGCTTTCTTT. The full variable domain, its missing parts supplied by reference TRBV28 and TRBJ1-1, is DVKVTQSSRYLVKRTGEKVFLECVQDMDHENMFWYRQDPGLGLRLIYFSYDVKMKEKGDIPEGYSVSREKKERFSLILESASTNQTSMYLCASISGGGTEAFFGQGTRLTVV.

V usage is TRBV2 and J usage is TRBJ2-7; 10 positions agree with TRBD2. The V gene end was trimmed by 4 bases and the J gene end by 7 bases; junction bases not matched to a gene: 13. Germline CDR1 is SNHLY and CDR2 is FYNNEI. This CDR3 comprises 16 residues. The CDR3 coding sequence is TGTGCCAGCAGTGCCCCAATGAGAGCGGGGGGGAAAGAGCAGTACTTC. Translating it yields CASSAPMRAGGKEQYF.

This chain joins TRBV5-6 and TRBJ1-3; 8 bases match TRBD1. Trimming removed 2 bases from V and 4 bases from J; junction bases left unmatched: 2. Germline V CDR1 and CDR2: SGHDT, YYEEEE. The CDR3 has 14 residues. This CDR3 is CASSFQGAGNTIYF. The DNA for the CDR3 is TGTGCCAGCAGCTTTCAGGGGGCAGGAAACACCATATATTTT.

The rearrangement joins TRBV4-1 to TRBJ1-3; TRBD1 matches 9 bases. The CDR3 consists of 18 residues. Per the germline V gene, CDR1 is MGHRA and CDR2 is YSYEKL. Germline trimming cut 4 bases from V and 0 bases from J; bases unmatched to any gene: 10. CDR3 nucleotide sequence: TGCGCCAGCAGCCGTCCCGGGACAGGGACCGCCTCTGGAAACACCATATATTTT. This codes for CASSRPGTGTASGNTIYF.

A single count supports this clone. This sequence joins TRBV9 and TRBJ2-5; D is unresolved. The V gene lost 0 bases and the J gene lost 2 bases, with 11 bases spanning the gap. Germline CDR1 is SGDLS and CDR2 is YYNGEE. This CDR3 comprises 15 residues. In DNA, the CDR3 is TGTGCCAGCAGCGTAGGGATAGCCCGACAAGAGACCCAGTACTTC. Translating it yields CASSVGIARQETQYF.

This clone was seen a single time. The DNA for the CDR3 is TGTGCCAGCTCACCAAAGGGACTAGCGGGGGGCCCGAGGGAGGCGCAGTATTTT. Translated, it gives CASSPKGLAGGPREAQYF. V gene TRBV18 combines with J gene TRBJ2-3; 15 positions agree with TRBD2. V trimming: 2 bases; J trimming: 10 bases; junction bases outside the gene matches: 13. The CDR3 is made up of 18 amino acids. Per the germline V gene, CDR1 is KGHSH and CDR2 is LQKENI.

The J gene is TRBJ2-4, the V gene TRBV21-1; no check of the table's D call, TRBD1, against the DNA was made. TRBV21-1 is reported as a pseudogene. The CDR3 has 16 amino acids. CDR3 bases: TGTGCCAGCAGCTCCTCCCTTCCAGGGACCAAAAACATTCAGTACTTC. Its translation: CASSSSLPGTKNIQYF.

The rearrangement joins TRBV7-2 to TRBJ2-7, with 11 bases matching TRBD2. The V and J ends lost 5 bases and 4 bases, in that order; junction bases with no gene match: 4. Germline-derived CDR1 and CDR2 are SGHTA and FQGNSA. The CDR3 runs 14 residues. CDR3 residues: CASSPSGGRYEQYF. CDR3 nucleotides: TGTGCCAGCAGCCCTAGCGGGGGGAGGTACGAGCAGTACTTC.

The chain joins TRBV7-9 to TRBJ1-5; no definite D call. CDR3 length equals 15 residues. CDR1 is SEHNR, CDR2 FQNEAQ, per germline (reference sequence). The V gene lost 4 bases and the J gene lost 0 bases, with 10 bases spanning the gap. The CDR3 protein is CASSSGINSNQPQHF. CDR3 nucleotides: TGTGCCAGCAGCTCCGGGATAAATAGCAATCAGCCCCAGCATTTT. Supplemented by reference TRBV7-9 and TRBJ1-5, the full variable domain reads DTGVSQNPRHKITKRGQNVTFRCDPISEHNRLYWYRQTLGQGPEFLTYFQNEAQLEKSRLLSDRFSAERPKGSFSTLEIQRTEQGDSAMYLCASSSGINSNQPQHFGDGTRLSIL.

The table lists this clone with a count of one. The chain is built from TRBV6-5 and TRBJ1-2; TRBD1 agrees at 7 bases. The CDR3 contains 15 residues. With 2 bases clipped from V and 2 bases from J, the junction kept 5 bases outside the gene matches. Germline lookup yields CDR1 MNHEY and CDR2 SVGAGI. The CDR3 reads CASSYRQTGNYGYTF. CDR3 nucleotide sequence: TGTGCCAGCAGTTACCGTCAGACAGGGAACTATGGCTACACCTTC.

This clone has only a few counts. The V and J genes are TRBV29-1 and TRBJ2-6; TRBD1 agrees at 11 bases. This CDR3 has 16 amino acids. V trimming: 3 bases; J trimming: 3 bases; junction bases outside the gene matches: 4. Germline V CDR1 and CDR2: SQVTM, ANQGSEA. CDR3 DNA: TGCAGCGTTGACGGACAGGGGGCCAGTGGGGCCAACGTCCTGACTTTC. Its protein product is CSVDGQGASGANVLTF.

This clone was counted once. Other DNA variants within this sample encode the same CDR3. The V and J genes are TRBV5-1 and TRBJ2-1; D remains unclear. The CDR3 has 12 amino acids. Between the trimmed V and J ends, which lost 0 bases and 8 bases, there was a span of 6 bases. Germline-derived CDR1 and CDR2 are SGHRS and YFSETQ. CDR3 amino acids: CASSLAGDEQFF. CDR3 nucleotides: TGCGCCAGCAGCTTGGCCGGAGATGAGCAGTTCTTC.